Listed here are 15 T cell receptor beta chains from one sample, sequenced in a study of blood T cell repertoires in COVID-19. Assay used: immunoSEQ multiplex PCR; TCRdb lists only in-frame clones, some missing. The sample has around 260,000 clones; 87% are singletons. Material: peripheral blood. These receptors came from a woman between 35 and 50 years old who had recovered from COVID-19.

The CDR3 is CASSLKSADTQYF. CDR3 nucleotide sequence: TGTGCCAGCAGCTTAAAGAGTGCAGATACGCAGTATTTT. The V and J genes are TRBV5-6 and TRBJ2-3; D is ambiguous. The germline V gene has CDR1 SGHDT and CDR2 YYEEEE. V dropped 2 bases and J dropped 4 bases, with 8 bases sitting between them. This CDR3 contains 13 residues.

The rearrangement links TRBV7-8 to TRBJ2-7, with D perhaps TRBD1 (5 bases). Germline loops: CDR1 SGHVS, CDR2 FQNEAQ. Trimming cost V 0 bases and J 2 bases, with 11 bases left between them. The CDR3 has 15 residues. DNA of the CDR3: TGTGCCAGCAGCTTAGCCTGGACAACCACCTACGAGCAGTACTTC. This encodes CASSLAWTTTYEQYF.

The J gene is TRBJ1-1, the V gene TRBV18, with D uncertain. The ends were cut back, 2 bases at V and 2 bases at J, with 15 bases in the middle. There are 16 residues in the CDR3. Germline values: CDR1 KGHSH, CDR2 LQKENI. CDR3 nucleotides: TGTGCCAGCTCACCATCGAACCCGGCGGGAAACACTGAAGCTTTCTTT. It encodes CASSPSNPAGNTEAFF.

This chain uses TRBV6-5 with TRBJ2-7; 7 nucleotides line up with TRBD1. This CDR3 has 14 amino acids. J lost 2 bases, V lost 2 bases, and 3 bases had no gene match. Per the germline V gene, CDR1 is MNHEY and CDR2 is SVGAGI. The CDR3 nucleotides read TGTGCCAGCAGTTACGAGACAGGGACCTACGAGCAGTACTTC. It yields the protein CASSYETGTYEQYF.

The chain uses TRBV18 and TRBJ2-7; 8 bases match TRBD1. Germline CDR1 KGHSH, CDR2 LQKENI. The CDR3 spans 14 residues. V lost 5 bases to trimming and J lost 2 bases; unmatched junction nucleotides: 5. The CDR3 is CASSARQGPYEQYF. The CDR3 coding sequence is TGTGCCAGCTCAGCTCGACAGGGGCCCTACGAGCAGTACTTC.

V gene TRBV4-1 combines with J gene TRBJ1-6, with D maybe TRBD1 (5 bases). V lost 4 bases, J lost 6 bases, and 13 bases lay in between. Germline CDR1 reads MGHRA; CDR2 reads YSYEKL. CDR3 size: 15 residues. As DNA, the CDR3 is TGCGCCAGCAGCCCTAGGGGAATTGGTAATTCACCCCTCCACTTT. This translates into CASSPRGIGNSPLHF.

A few counts support this clone. The chain is built from TRBV7-2 and TRBJ1-1; D perhaps matches TRBD1 (5 bases). This CDR3 is built from 15 residues. The V gene's germline CDR1 is SGHTA and CDR2 FQGNSA. The V end lost 2 bases, the J end lost 0 bases, and 10 bases lay between the germline ends. CDR3 bases: TGTGCCAGCAGCTTATTTGGGGGGGTGAACACTGAAGCTTTCTTT. This translates into CASSLFGGVNTEAFF.

The chain is built from TRBV6-6 and TRBJ2-1; 10 bases map to TRBD2. Losses at the gene ends were 4 bases for V and 2 bases for J; bases not matched to a gene: 2. Germline V CDR1 and CDR2: MNHNY, SVGAGI (reference sequence). The CDR3 length is 15 residues. The CDR3 DNA reads as TGTGCCAGCAGTTCACTAGCGGGGACCTACAATGAGCAGTTCTTC. It yields the protein CASSSLAGTYNEQFF.

The rearrangement links TRBV19 to TRBJ1-5; 7 nucleotides match TRBD1. Losses at the gene ends were 5 bases for V and 5 bases for J; bases not matched to a gene: 6. In germline, CDR1 is LNHDA, CDR2 SQIVND (reference sequence). The CDR3 spans 14 residues. This CDR3 is CASSAGQDDQPQHF. CDR3 sequence (DNA): TGTGCCAGTAGTGCCGGACAGGACGATCAGCCCCAGCATTTT.

The chain links TRBV5-6 to TRBJ2-3, with 7 bases identical to TRBD2. Germline loops: CDR1 SGHDT, CDR2 YYEEEE. The CDR3 length is 14 residues. V lost 0 bases, J lost 4 bases, and 2 bases stayed unmatched. For the CDR3, the DNA is TGTGCCAGCAGCTTGGCCGCGGGGGCAGATACGCAGTATTTT. Translated: CASSLAAGADTQYF.

V is TRBV7-2 and J is TRBJ1-4; TRBD1 matches at 8 bases. J gave up 3 bases and V 6 bases, and 3 bases lay outside the gene matches. This CDR3 is built from 14 residues. CDR1 is SGHTA and CDR2 is FQGNSA in the germline V gene. CDR3 sequence reads: CASSYRGSNEKLFF. The CDR3 coding sequence is TGTGCCAGCAGTTACAGGGGGTCTAATGAAAAACTGTTTTTT. Full variable domain (missing parts from reference TRBV7-2 and TRBJ1-4): GAGVSQSPSNKVTEKGKDVELRCDPISGHTALYWYRQSLGQGLEFLIYFQGNSAPDKSGLPSDRFSAERTGGSVSTLTIQRTQQEDSAVYLCASSYRGSNEKLFFGSGTQLSVL.

This clone appeared a few times. The V call is TRBV4-2, the J call TRBJ2-7; TRBD1 might be the D (5 bases). From germline, CDR1 is LGHNA and CDR2 YNFKEQ. Trimming left V 0 bases short and J 1 base short, with 10 bases between. This CDR3 comprises 15 residues. CDR3 coding DNA: TGTGCCAGCAGCCAAGAGGCAGGGATGTCCTACGAGCAGTACTTC. Translation: CASSQEAGMSYEQYF.

This chain uses TRBV5-1 with TRBJ2-3; a weak D match, TRBD2 (5 bases). The germline V gene encodes CDR1 SGHRS and CDR2 YFSETQ. Trimming shortened V by 3 bases and J by 6 bases, and 17 bases separated the two germline ends. The CDR3 spans 15 residues. The CDR3 coding sequence is TGCGCCAGCAGCTGGATTGGGGTATCGGGGGATACGCAGTATTTT. It codes for CASSWIGVSGDTQYF.

This clone was seen once. V gene TRBV27 combines with J gene TRBJ1-6; D gene ambiguous. This CDR3 spans 13 amino acids. Trimming pared 2 bases from V and 9 bases from J, leaving 8 bases between. Germline lookup yields CDR1 MNHEY and CDR2 SMNVEV (reference sequence). The CDR3 nucleotides are TGTGCCAGCAGTTTAATGGTCGGTTCACCCCTCCACTTT. Translating gives CASSLMVGSPLHF.

The count of this clone is one. J is TRBJ2-7 and V is TRBV5-4; 9 bases align to TRBD1. Germline lookup yields CDR1 SGHNT and CDR2 YYREEE (reference sequence). There are 14 residues in the CDR3. V lost 3 bases, J lost 7 bases, and 8 bases stayed unmatched. The CDR3 here is CASSSSTGGWEQYF. CDR3 sequence (DNA): TGTGCCAGCAGCTCCTCGACAGGGGGTTGGGAGCAGTACTTC.